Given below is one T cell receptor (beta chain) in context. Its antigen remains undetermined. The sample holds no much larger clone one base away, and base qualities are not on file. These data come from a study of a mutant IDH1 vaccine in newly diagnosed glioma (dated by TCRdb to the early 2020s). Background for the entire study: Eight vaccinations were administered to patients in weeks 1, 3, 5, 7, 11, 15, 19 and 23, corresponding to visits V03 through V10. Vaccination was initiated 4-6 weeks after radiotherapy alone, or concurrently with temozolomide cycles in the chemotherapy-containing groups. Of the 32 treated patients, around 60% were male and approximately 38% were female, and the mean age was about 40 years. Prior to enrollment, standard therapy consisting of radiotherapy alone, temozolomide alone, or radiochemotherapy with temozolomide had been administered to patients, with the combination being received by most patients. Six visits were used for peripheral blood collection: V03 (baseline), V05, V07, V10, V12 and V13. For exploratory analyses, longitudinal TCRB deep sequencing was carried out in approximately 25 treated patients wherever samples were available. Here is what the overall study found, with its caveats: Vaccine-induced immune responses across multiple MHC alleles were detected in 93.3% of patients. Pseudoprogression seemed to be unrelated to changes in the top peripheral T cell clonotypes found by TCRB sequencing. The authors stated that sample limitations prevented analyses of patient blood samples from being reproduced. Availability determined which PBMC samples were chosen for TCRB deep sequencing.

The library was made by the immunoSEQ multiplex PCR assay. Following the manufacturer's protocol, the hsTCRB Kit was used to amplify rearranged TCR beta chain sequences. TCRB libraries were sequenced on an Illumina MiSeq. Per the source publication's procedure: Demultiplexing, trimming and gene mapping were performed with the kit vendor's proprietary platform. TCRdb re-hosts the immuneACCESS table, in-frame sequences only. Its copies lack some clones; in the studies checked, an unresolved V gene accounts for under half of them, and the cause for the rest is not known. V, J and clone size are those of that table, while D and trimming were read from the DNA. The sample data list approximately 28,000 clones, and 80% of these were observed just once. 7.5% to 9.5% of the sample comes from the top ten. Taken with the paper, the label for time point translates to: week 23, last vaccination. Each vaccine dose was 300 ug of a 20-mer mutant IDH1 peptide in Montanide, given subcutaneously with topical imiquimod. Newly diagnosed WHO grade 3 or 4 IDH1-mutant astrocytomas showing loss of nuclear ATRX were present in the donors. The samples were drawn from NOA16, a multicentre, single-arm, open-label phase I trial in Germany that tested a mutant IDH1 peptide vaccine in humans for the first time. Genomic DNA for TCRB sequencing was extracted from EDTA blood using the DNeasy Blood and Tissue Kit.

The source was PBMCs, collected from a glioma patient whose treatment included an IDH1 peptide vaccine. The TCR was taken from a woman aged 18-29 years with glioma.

Read as DNA, the sequence is TGCGCCAGCAGCTTGGCAGCAACTAATGAAAAACTGTTTTTT. Translation gives CASSLAATNEKLFF. Here the chain combines TRBV5-1 and TRBJ1-4; the D gene is not confidently resolved. The junction carries 3 bases between V and J, which are trimmed by 0 bases and 0 bases respectively. Including the terminal cysteine and phenylalanine, the CDR3 comprises 14 residues. The entry retains the CDR3 DNA only, 42 bases that are in frame from base 1. The germline V gene provides CDR1 SGHRS and CDR2 YFSETQ.